The 18 T cell receptor beta chains given below trace back to one sample, sequenced in a study of blood T cell repertoires in COVID-19 (dated by TCRdb to between 2020 and 2021). Libraries were built with the immunoSEQ multiplex PCR assay. TCRdb holds this immuneACCESS table with in-frame rearrangements only. Some clones are missing; in checked studies, unresolved V genes explain under half, and the rest has no known cause. Here the sample has about 140,000 clones; 84% occur a single time. The biggest ten clones account for nearly 3.5% of the sample. Input material: PBMCs or T cells enriched from blood (not recorded which). These receptor sequences come from a woman in her fifties or sixties with acute COVID-19.

The V gene is TRBV27, the J gene TRBJ2-7; 10 nucleotides match TRBD2. There are 17 residues in the CDR3. With 4 bases clipped from V and 7 bases from J, the junction kept 16 bases outside the gene matches. Per germline, CDR1 MNHEY and CDR2 SMNVEV (reference sequence). The CDR3 coding sequence is TGTGCCAGCAGTTCGGGCCCTCCTAGCGGGAGTTTTGGTGAGCAGTACTTC. Translation gives CASSSGPPSGSFGEQYF.

The chain links TRBV11-2 to TRBJ2-7, with 9 positions matching TRBD1. V lost 5 bases to trimming and J lost 0 bases; unmatched junction nucleotides: 14. Germline CDR1 reads SGHAT; CDR2 reads FQNNGV. This CDR3 comprises 18 residues. The CDR3 is CASSTRGKGTGPSYEQYF. The CDR3 DNA follows: TGTGCCAGCAGCACTAGGGGGAAAGGGACAGGGCCCTCCTACGAGCAGTACTTC.

In this sample, this clone turned up once. The chain is built from TRBV29-1 and TRBJ2-7, with 11 bases lining up with TRBD2. CDR1 is SQVTM, CDR2 ANQGSEA, per germline. V lost 6 bases, J lost 3 bases, and 4 bases stayed unmatched. The CDR3 covers 13 residues. As DNA, the CDR3 is TGCAGCGTGATGACTAGCGGGGACTACGAGCAGTACTTC. This encodes CSVMTSGDYEQYF.

The V and J genes are TRBV19 and TRBJ2-7; tentatively, D is TRBD2 (5 bases). The CDR3 is 13 amino acids. Trimming left V 3 bases short and J 5 bases short, with 11 bases between. Germline V gene sequence: CDR1 LNHDA, CDR2 SQIVND (reference sequence). DNA for the CDR3: TGTGCCAGTAGTATTCGGGGAGTCCACGAGCAGTACTTC. This encodes CASSIRGVHEQYF.

This clone showed up just once. This chain links TRBV18 with TRBJ2-7; 9 bases agree with TRBD1. Germline assignment: CDR1 KGHSH and CDR2 LQKENI. V was pared by 4 bases and J by 6 bases, with 10 bases of the junction left unmatched. This CDR3 contains 15 residues. The CDR3 loop is CASSQEGQGVGEQYF. CDR3 bases: TGTGCCAGCTCACAGGAGGGACAGGGTGTAGGCGAGCAGTACTTC.

The chain is built from TRBV7-3 and TRBJ2-3; 7 nucleotides agree with TRBD1. With 4 bases clipped from V and 0 bases from J, the junction kept 4 bases outside the gene matches. This CDR3 is built from 15 residues. The germline V gene encodes CDR1 SGHTA and CDR2 FQGTGA. For the CDR3, the DNA is TGTGCCAGCAGCTCGGGACAGCTTAGCACAGATACGCAGTATTTT. It translates to CASSSGQLSTDTQYF.

J is TRBJ1-1 and V is TRBV7-3, with D possibly matching TRBD1 (6 bases). This CDR3 has 17 residues. With 5 bases removed from V and 3 bases from J, the gap between germline ends came to 22 bases. Germline V gene lookup returns CDR1 SGHTA and CDR2 FQGTGA. The CDR3 is CASSPRGGLALDTEAFF. The CDR3 DNA follows: TGTGCCAGCAGCCCGAGGGGGGGGCTTGCGTTGGACACTGAAGCTTTCTTT.

This clone was picked up a small number of times. This chain links TRBV19 with TRBJ2-3; D perhaps matches TRBD2 (5 bases). The CDR3 totals 14 residues. With 8 bases removed from V and 7 bases from J, the gap between germline ends came to 19 bases. The V gene's germline CDR1 is LNHDA and CDR2 SQIVND (reference sequence). The CDR3 region is CASSRPGLANTQYF. The CDR3 DNA follows: TGTGCCAGTTCCAGGCCCGGACTGGCAAATACGCAGTATTTT.

The chain couples TRBV5-1 to TRBJ1-4, with D maybe TRBD1 (6 bases). Germline loops: CDR1 SGHRS, CDR2 YFSETQ. Trimming removed 4 bases from V and 8 bases from J, with 18 bases in between. The CDR3 is 15 residues long. DNA for the CDR3: TGCGCCAGCAGCCCGGAGGGGGGGCGTTTCGAAAAACTGTTTTTT. This codes for CASSPEGGRFEKLFF.

The chain uses TRBV28 and TRBJ1-2, with TRBD1 identical over 8 bases. The CDR3 covers 16 residues. V lost 1 base, J lost 0 bases, and 4 bases stayed unmatched. The germline V gene encodes CDR1 MDHEN and CDR2 SYDVKM. In nucleotides, the CDR3 is TGTGCCAGCAGTTTATCAGGGACAGGAGCTAACTATGGCTACACCTTC. Encoded protein: CASSLSGTGANYGYTF.

The V gene is TRBV4-2, the J gene TRBJ2-3; 13 nucleotides match TRBD2. The CDR3 contains 18 residues. The germline V gene has CDR1 LGHNA and CDR2 YNFKEQ. After removal of 0 bases from V and 3 bases from J, the junction contained 6 bases not matched to a gene. CDR3 amino acids: CASSQEPRTSGSTDTQYF. The CDR3 nucleotides are TGTGCCAGCAGCCAAGAACCTCGGACTAGCGGGAGTACAGATACGCAGTATTTT.

The gene calls are TRBV13 and TRBJ2-1, with 7 bases aligning to TRBD1. This CDR3 contains 17 residues. The junction had 10 bases not matched to a gene; V was cut back by 5 bases and J by 0 bases. CDR1 is PRHDT and CDR2 is FYEKMQ in the germline V gene (reference sequence). In nucleotides, the CDR3 is TGTGCCAGCAGCCAAGTTCAGGGGGAGCGCTCCTACAATGAGCAGTTCTTC. This encodes CASSQVQGERSYNEQFF.

This clone was recorded once. J is TRBJ1-2 and V is TRBV7-3; D uncertain. The germline gives CDR1 SGHTA, CDR2 FQGTGA. CDR3 size: 14 residues. Trimming cost V 5 bases and J 0 bases, with 10 bases left between them. The CDR3 reads CASSPGYSNYGYTF. For the CDR3, the DNA is TGTGCCAGCAGCCCTGGTTACTCTAACTATGGCTACACCTTC. Looking up the rest from reference TRBV7-3 and TRBJ1-2 gives the full variable domain: GAGVSQTPSNKVTEKGKYVELRCDPISGHTALYWYRQSLGQGPEFLIYFQGTGAADDSGLPNDRFFAVRPEGSVSTLKIQRTERGDSAVYLCASSPGYSNYGYTFGSGTRLTVV.

The chain recombines TRBV3-1 (or the pseudogene TRBV3-2) with TRBJ2-2, with 8 bases that match TRBD2. The CDR3 loop spans 17 amino acids. CDR1 LGHDT and CDR2 YNNKEL come from the germline V gene (reference sequence). Germline trimming cut 1 base from V and 6 bases from J; bases unmatched to any gene: 10. The CDR3 nucleotides read TGTGCCAGCAGCCAAGTGATGCAGCGGGAGTATGCCGGGGAGCTGTTTTTT. Translation gives CASSQVMQREYAGELFF.

This clone appeared once. Here the CDR3 DNA reads TGTGCCAGCAGCCTCCAGACAGGGTACGGGGAGACCCAGTACTTC. It is translated as CASSLQTGYGETQYF. V is TRBV11-2 and J is TRBJ2-5, with 7 bases lining up with TRBD1. J lost 5 bases, V lost 5 bases, and 11 bases had no gene match. Germline CDR1 is SGHAT and CDR2 is FQNNGV. CDR3 length: 15 amino acids.

The chain carries TRBV7-8 and TRBJ2-1; D perhaps matches TRBD2 (6 bases). The V gene lost 5 bases and the J gene lost 3 bases, with 8 bases spanning the gap. Germline values: CDR1 SGHVS, CDR2 FQNEAQ. CDR3 length equals 13 residues. The DNA of the CDR3 is TGTGCCAGCAGCCGTAGCGGCTACAATGAGCAGTTCTTC. Amino acids: CASSRSGYNEQFF.

The chain recombines TRBV5-1 with TRBJ2-1, with 10 bases fitting TRBD2. In germline, CDR1 is SGHRS, CDR2 YFSETQ. The CDR3 consists of 15 residues. V dropped 4 bases and J dropped 2; count of bases not matched to a gene: 3. The CDR3 coding sequence is TGCGCCAGCAGCCCAACTAGCGGGGCCTACAATGAGCAGTTCTTC. It translates to CASSPTSGAYNEQFF.

The V gene is TRBV11-2, the J gene TRBJ2-3; tentative D call: TRBD2 (6 bases). The V end was cut by 1 base, the J end by 2 bases, with 10 bases between. Germline CDR1 and CDR2: SGHAT and FQNNGV. CDR3 length equals 15 residues. The CDR3 DNA is TGTGCCAGCAGCTTAGTGGGACTCAACACAGATACGCAGTATTTT. It is translated as CASSLVGLNTDTQYF.